Detailed here is one TCR beta chain. Its antigen remains unknown. The data are from a study of shared clonotypes between healthy human individuals. Profiling relied on immunoSEQ multiplex PCR, and the TCRdb table lists in-frame clones only, not all of them. This table holds 2 million to 2.5 million clones, approximately 96% found once. The CDR3 length is 15 residues. Germline CDR1 SEHNR, CDR2 FQNEAQ (reference sequence). With 2 bases removed from V and 6 bases from J, the gap between germline ends came to 14 bases. General study findings and limits: Rarefaction indicated that sorted-subset sequencing remained incomplete although depth was large.

This clonotype originated in a man in his late teens or twenties in good health. The chain links TRBV7-9 to TRBJ1-3; no firm D call. The specimen sequenced was naive CD4+ T cells sorted from blood. The subset denotes: CD45RA+ positively selected. Written as DNA, the CDR3 is TGTGCCAGCAGCTTAACGGATATCGGCGTAAACACCATATATTTT. Its protein is CASSLTDIGVNTIYF.